The clone carrying this TCR beta chain was seen a handful of times. Its specificity is not known. Germline CDR1 GTSNPN, CDR2 SVGIG (reference sequence). This CDR3 is 13 amino acids long. Trimming took off 0 bases at V and 3 bases at J, with 8 bases between the two ends. Rearranged V-D-J TRB sequences were amplified with a mixed TRB-A/B primer pool. MiXCR, run by TCRdb on the multiplex PCR reads, gives a single entry per CDR3 protein. The profile shows roughly 5,000 distinct CDR3 sequences, roughly 51% of them singletons. The data belong to a study of T cell repertoires in aging, cancer and after chemotherapy. Notes on the study in general: Age-matched healthy donors had significantly more diverse, less clonal blood TCR repertoires than untreated cancer patients.

The template was genomic DNA from peripheral blood, not RNA. Material for sequencing was blood. The J gene is TRBJ1-2, the V gene TRBV30; D gene unclear. The clonotype originates from a human donor in good health. CDR3 sequence reads: CAWSVFAHYGYTF. CDR3 coding DNA: TGTGCCTGGAGTGTATTTGCCCACTATGGCTACACCTTC.